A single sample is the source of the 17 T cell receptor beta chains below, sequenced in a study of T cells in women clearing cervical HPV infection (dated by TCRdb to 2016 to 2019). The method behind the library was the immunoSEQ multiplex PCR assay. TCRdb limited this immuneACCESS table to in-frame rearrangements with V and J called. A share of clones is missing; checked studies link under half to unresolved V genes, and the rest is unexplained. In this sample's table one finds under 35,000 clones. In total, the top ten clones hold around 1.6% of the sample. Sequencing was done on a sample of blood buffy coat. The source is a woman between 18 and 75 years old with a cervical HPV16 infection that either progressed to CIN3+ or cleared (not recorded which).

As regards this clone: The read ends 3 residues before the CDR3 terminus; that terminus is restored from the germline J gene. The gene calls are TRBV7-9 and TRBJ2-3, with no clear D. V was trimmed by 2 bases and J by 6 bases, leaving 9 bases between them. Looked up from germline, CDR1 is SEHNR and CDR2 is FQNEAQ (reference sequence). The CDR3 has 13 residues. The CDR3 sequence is CASSLTYSDTQYF. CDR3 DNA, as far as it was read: TGTGCCAGCAGCTTAACCTATTCGGATACG.

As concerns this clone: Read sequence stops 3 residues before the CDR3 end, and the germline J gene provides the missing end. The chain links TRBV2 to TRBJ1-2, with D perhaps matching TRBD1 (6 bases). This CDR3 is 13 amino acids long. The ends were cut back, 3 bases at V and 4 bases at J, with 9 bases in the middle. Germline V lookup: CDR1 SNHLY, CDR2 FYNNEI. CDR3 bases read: TGTGCCAGCAGTGATAGGGGGTTCTATGGC. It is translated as CASSDRGFYG. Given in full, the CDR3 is CASSDRGFYGYTF.

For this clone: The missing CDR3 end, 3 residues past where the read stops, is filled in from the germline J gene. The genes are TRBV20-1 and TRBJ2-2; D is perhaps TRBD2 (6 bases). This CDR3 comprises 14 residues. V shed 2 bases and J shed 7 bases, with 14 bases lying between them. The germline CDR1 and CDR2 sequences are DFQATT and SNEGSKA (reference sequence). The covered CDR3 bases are TGCAGTGCTAGACGAGCGGAGGGCAGCGGGGAG. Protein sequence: CSARRAEGSGE. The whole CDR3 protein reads CSARRAEGSGELFF.

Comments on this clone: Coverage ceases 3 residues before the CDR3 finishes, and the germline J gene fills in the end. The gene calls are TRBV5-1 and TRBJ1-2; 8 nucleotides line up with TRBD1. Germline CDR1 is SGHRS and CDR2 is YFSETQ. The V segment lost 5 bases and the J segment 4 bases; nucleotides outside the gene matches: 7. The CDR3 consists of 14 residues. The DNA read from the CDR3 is TGCGCCAGCAGTTCCCCGGGACAGGTCTATGGC. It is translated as CASSSPGQVYG. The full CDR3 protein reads CASSSPGQVYGYTF.

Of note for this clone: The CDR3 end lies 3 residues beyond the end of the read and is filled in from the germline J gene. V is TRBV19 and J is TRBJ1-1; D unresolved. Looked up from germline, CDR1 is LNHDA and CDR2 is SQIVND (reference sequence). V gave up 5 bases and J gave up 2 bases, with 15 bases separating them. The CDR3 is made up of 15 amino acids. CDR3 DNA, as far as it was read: TGTGCCAGTAGTCCTCTGACACCTAAAAACACTGAA. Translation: CASSPLTPKNTE. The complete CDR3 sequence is CASSPLTPKNTEAFF.

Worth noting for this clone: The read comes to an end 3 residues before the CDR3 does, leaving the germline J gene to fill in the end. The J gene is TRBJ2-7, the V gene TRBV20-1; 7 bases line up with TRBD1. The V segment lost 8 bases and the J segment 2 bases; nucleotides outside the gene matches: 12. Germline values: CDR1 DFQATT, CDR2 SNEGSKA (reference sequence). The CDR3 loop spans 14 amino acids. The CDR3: CSIPGTVRAYEQYF. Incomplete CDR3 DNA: TGCAGTATCCCCGGGACAGTGCGTGCCTACGAG.

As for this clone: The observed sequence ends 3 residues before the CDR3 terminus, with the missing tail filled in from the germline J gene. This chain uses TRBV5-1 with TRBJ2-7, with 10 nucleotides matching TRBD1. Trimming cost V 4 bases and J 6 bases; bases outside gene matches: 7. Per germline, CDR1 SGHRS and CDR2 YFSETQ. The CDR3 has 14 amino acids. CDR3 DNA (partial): TGCGCCAGCAGCCCGGGACAGGGGCCTGGCGAG. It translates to CASSPGQGPGE. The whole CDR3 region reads CASSPGQGPGEQYF.

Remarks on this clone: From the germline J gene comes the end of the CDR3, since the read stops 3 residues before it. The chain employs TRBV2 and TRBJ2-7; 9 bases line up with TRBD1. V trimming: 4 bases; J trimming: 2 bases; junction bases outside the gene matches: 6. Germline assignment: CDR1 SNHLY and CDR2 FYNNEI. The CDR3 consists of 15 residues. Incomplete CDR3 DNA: TGTGCCAGCAGTGCAATAGGGACAGGGCCCTACGAG. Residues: CASSAIGTGPYE. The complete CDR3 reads CASSAIGTGPYEQYF.

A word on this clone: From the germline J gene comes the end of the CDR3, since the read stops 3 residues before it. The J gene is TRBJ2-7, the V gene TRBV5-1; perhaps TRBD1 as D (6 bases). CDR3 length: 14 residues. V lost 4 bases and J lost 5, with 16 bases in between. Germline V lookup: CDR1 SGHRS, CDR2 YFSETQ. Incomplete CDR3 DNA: TGCGCCAGCAGCATAGGACAGATCCCTAACGAG. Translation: CASSIGQIPNE. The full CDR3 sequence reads CASSIGQIPNEQYF.

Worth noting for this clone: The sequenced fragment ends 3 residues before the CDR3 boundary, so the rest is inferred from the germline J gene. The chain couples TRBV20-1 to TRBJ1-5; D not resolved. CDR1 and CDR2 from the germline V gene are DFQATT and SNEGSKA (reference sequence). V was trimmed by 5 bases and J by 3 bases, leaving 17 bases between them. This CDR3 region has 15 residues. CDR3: CSAPFPAAANQPQHF. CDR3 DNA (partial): TGCAGTGCTCCGTTCCCGGCGGCCGCCAATCAGCCC.

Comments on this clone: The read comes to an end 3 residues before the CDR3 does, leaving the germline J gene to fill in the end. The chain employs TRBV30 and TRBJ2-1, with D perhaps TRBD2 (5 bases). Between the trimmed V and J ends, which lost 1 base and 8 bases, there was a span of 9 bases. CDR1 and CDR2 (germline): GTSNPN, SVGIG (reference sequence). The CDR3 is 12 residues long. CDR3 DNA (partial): TGTGCCTGGAGTGGAACTAGACATGAG. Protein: CAWSGTRHE. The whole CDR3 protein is CAWSGTRHEQFF.

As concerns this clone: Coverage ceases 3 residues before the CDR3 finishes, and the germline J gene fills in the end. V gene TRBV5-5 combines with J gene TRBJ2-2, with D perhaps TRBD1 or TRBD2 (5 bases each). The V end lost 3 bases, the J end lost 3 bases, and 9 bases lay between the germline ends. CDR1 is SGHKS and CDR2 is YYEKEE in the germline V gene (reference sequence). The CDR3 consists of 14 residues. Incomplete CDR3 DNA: TGTGCCAGCAGCTCAGGGAGTTACACCGGGGAG. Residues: CASSSGSYTGE. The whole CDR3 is CASSSGSYTGELFF.

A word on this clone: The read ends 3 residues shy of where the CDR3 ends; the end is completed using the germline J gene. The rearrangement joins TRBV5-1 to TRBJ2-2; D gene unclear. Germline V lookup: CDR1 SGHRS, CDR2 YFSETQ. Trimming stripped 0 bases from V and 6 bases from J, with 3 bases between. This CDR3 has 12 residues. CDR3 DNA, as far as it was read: TGCGCCAGCAGCTTGGCCGCCGGGGAG. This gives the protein CASSLAAGE. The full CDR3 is CASSLAAGELFF.

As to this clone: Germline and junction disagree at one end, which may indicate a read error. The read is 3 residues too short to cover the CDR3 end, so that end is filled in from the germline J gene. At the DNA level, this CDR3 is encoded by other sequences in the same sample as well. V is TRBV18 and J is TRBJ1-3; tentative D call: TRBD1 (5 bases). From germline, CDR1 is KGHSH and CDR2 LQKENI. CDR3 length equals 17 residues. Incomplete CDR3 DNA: TGTGCCAGCTCACCATCTTATTTGACAGTGGTTGGAAACACG. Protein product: CASSPSYLTVVGNT. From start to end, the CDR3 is CASSPSYLTVVGNTIYF.

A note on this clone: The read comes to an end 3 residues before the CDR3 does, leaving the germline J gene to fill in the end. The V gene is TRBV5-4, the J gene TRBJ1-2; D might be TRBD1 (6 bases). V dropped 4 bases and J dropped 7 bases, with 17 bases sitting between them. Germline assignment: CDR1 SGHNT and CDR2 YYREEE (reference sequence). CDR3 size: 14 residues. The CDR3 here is CASSRPGQNFGYTF. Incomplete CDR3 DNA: TGTGCCAGCAGCCGCCCCGGACAGAATTTTGGC.

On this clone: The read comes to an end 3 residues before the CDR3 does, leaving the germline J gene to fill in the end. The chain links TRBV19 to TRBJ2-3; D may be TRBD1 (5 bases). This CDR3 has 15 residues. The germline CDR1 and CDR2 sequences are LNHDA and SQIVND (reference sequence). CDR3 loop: CASRPLGRSNQPQYF. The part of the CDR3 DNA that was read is TGTGCCAGCAGACCCTTGGGGCGTAGCAATCAGCCG. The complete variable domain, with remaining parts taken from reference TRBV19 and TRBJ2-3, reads DGGITQSPKYLFRKEGQNVTLSCEQNLNHDAMYWYRQDPGQGLRLIYYSQIVNDFQKGDIAEGYSVSREKKESFPLTVTSAQKNPTAFYLCASRPLGRSNQPQYFGPGTRLTVL.

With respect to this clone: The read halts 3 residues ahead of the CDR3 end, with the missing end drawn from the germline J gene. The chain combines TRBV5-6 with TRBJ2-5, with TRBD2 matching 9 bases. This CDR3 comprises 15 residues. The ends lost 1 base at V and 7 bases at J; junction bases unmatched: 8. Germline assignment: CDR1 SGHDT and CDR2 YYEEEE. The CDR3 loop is CASSLISGGGGTQYF. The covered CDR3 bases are TGTGCCAGCAGCTTGATTAGCGGGGGCGGTGGGACC.